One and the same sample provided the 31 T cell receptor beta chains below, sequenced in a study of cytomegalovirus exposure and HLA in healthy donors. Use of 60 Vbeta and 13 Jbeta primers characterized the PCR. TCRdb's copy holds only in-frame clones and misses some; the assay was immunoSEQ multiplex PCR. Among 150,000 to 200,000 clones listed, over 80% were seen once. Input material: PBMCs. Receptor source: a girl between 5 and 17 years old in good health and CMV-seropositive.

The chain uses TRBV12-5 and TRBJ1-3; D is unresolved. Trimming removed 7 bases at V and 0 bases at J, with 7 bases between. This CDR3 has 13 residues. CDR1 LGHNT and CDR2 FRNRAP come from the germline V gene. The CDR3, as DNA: TGTGCTAGTGCCCCCGGCTCTGGAAACACCATATATTTT. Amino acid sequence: CASAPGSGNTIYF. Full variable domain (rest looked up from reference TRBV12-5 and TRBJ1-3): DARVTQTPRHKVTEMGQEVTMRCQPILGHNTVFWYRQTMMQGLELLAYFRNRAPLDDSGMPKDRFSAEMPDATLATLKIQPSEPRDSAVYFCASAPGSGNTIYFGEGSWLTVV.

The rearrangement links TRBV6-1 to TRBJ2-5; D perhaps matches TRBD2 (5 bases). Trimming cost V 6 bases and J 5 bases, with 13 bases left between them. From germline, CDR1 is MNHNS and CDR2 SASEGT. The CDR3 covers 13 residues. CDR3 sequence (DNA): TGTGCCAGCAGGAGGGCCCTGCAGGAGACCCAGTACTTC. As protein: CASRRALQETQYF.

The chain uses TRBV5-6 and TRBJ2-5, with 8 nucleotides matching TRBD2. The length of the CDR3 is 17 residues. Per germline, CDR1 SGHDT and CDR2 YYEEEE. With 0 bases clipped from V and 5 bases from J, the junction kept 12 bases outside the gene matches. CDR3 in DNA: TGTGCCAGCAGCTTGGTGGCCCAACTAGCGGTCATGGAGACCCAGTACTTC. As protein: CASSLVAQLAVMETQYF.

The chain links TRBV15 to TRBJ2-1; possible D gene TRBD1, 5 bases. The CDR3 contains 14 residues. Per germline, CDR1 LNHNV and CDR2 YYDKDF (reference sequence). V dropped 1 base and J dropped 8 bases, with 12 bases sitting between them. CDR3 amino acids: CATSRGQGDDEQFF. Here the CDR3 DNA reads TGTGCCACCAGCAGAGGCCAGGGTGACGATGAGCAGTTCTTC.

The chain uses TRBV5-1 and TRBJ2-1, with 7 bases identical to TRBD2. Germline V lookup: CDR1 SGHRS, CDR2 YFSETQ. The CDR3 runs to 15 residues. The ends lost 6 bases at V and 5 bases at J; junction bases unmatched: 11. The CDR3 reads CASTMGGIPDNEQFF. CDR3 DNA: TGCGCCAGCACCATGGGGGGGATACCCGACAATGAGCAGTTCTTC.

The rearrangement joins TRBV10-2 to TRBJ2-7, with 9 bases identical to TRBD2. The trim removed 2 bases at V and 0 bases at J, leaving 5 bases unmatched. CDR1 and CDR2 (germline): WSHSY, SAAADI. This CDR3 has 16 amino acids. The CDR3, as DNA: TGCGCCAGCAGTGAGAGAGTTAGCGGGAGCTCCTACGAGCAGTACTTC. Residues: CASSERVSGSSYEQYF.

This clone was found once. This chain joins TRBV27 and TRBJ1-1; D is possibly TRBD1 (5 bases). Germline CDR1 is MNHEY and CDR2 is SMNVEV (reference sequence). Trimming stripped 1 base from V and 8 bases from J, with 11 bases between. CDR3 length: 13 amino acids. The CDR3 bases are TGTGCCAGCAGTTTATACCAGGGATGGGAAGCTTTCTTT. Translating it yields CASSLYQGWEAFF.

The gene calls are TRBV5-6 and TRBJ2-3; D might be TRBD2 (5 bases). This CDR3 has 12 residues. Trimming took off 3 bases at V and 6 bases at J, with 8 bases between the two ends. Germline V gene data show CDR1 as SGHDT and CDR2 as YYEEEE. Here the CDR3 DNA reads TGTGCCAGCAGCTGGACTTCGGATACGCAGTATTTT. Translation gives CASSWTSDTQYF.

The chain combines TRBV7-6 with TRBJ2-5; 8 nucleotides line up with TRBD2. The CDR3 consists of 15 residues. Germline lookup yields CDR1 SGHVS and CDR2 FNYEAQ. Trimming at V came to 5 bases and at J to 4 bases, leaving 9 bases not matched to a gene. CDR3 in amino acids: CASSRGSGSAETQYF. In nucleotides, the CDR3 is TGTGCCAGCAGCCGGGGAAGCGGGAGTGCAGAGACCCAGTACTTC.

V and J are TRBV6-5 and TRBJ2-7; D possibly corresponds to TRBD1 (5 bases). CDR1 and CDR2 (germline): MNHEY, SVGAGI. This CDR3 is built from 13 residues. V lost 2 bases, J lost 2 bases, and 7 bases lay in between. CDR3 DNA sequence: TGTGCCAGCAGTTACGGGGCGACCTACGAGCAGTACTTC. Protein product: CASSYGATYEQYF.

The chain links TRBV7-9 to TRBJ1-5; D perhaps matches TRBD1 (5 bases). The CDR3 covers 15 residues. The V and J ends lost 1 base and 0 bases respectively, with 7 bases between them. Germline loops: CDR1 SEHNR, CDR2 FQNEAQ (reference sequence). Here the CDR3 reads CASSLGGDSNQPQHF. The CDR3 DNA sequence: TGTGCCAGCAGCTTAGGGGGGGATAGCAATCAGCCCCAGCATTTT.

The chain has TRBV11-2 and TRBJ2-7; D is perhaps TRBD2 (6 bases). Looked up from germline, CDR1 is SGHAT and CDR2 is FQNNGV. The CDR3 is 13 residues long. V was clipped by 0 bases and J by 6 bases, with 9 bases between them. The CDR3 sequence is CASSLDFGGEQYF. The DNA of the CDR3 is TGTGCCAGCAGCTTAGATTTCGGGGGCGAGCAGTACTTC.

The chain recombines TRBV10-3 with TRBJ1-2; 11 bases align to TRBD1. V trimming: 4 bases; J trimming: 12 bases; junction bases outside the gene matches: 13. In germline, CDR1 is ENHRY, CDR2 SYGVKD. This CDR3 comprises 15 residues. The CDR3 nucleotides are TGTGCCATCAGTGGTGGAGGGACAGGGGGTTCTCCGGACACCTTC. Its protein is CAISGGGTGGSPDTF.

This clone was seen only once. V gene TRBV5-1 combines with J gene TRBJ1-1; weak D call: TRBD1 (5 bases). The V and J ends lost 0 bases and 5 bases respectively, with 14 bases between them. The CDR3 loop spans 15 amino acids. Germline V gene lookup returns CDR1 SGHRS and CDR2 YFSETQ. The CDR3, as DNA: TGCGCCAGCAGCTTGGGGGCTTCGGAGGGGACTGAAGCTTTCTTT. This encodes CASSLGASEGTEAFF. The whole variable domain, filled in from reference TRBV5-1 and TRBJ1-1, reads KAGVTQTPRYLIKTRGQQVTLSCSPISGHRSVSWYQQTPGQGLQFLFEYFSETQRNKGNFPGRFSGRQFSNSRSEMNVSTLELGDSALYLCASSLGASEGTEAFFGQGTRLTVV.

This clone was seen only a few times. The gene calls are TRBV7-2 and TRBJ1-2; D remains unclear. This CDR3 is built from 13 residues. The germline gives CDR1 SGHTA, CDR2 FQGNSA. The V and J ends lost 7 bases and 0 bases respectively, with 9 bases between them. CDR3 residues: CASTSPANYGYTF. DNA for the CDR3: TGTGCCAGCACCTCACCAGCTAACTATGGCTACACCTTC. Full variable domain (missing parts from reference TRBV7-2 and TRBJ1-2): GAGVSQSPSNKVTEKGKDVELRCDPISGHTALYWYRQSLGQGLEFLIYFQGNSAPDKSGLPSDRFSAERTGGSVSTLTIQRTQQEDSAVYLCASTSPANYGYTFGSGTRLTVV.

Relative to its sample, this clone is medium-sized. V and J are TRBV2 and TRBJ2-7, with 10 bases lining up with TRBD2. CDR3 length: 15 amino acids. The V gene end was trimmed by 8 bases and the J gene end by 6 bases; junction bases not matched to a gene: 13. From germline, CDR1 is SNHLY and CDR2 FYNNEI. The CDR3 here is CASSSGRTTGSEQYF. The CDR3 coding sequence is TGTGCCAGCTCTAGCGGGAGAACGACTGGGAGCGAGCAGTACTTC. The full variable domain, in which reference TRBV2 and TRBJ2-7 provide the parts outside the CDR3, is EPEVTQTPSHQVTQMGQEVILRCVPISNHLYFYWYRQILGQKVEFLVSFYNNEISEKSEIFDDQFSVERPDGSNFTLKIRSTKLEDSAMYFCASSSGRTTGSEQYFGPGTRLTVT.

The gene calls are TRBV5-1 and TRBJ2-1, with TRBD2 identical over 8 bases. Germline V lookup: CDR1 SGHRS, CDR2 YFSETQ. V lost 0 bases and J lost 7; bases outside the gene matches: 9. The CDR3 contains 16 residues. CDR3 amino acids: CASSLASGGPINEQFF. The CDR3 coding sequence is TGCGCCAGCAGCTTGGCCTCGGGAGGGCCGATTAATGAGCAGTTCTTC.

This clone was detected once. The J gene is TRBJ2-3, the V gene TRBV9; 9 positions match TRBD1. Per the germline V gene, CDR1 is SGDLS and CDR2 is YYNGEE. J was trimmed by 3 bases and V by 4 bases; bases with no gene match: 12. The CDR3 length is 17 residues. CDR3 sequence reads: CASSTVGTGSWTDTQYF. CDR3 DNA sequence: TGTGCCAGCAGCACTGTTGGGACAGGGAGTTGGACAGATACGCAGTATTTT. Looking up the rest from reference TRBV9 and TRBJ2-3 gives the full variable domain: DSGVTQTPKHLITATGQRVTLRCSPRSGDLSVYWYQQSLDQGLQFLIQYYNGEERAKGNILERFSAQQFPDLHSELNLSSLELGDSALYFCASSTVGTGSWTDTQYFGPGTRLTVL.

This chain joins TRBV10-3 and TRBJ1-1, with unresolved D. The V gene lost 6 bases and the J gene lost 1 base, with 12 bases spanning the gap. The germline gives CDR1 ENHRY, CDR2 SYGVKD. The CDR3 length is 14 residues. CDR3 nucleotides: TGTGCCATCAGGAGATCGGGAACGAACACTGAAGCTTTCTTT. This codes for CAIRRSGTNTEAFF.

CDR3 in DNA: TGCGCCAGCAGCTCCAGAATAATCCCCTACGAGCAGTACTTC. Protein: CASSSRIIPYEQYF. The chain combines TRBV5-1 with TRBJ2-7; D is uncertain. The CDR3 sequence is 14 residues long. Per germline, CDR1 SGHRS and CDR2 YFSETQ. V lost 3 bases to trimming and J lost 2 bases, with 12 bases between them. Supplemented by reference TRBV5-1 and TRBJ2-7, the full variable domain reads KAGVTQTPRYLIKTRGQQVTLSCSPISGHRSVSWYQQTPGQGLQFLFEYFSETQRNKGNFPGRFSGRQFSNSRSEMNVSTLELGDSALYLCASSSRIIPYEQYFGPGTRLTVT.

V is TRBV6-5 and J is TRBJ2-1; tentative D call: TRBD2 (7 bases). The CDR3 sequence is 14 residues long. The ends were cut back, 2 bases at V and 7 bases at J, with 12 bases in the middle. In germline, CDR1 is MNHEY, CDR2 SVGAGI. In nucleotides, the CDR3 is TGTGCCAGCAGTTACAGCGGGACAAATAATGAGCAGTTCTTC. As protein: CASSYSGTNNEQFF.

CDR3 nucleotide sequence: TGTGCCAGCAGGGACAGGGGCGTCGGCTACACCTTC. Protein sequence: CASRDRGVGYTF. The chain has TRBV6-5 and TRBJ1-2; TRBD1 agrees at 9 bases. Germline V CDR1 and CDR2: MNHEY, SVGAGI. J was trimmed by 8 bases and V by 6 bases; bases with no gene match: 4. CDR3 size: 12 residues.

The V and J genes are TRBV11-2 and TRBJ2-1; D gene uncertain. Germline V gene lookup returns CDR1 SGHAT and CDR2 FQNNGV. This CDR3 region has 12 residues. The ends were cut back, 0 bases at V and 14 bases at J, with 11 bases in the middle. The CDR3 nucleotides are TGTGCCAGCAGCTTAGATCTGTCGAGGAAGTTCTTC. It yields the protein CASSLDLSRKFF.

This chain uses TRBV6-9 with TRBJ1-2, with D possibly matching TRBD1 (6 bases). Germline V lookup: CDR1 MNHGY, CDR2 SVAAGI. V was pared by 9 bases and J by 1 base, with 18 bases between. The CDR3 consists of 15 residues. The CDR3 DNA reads TGTGCCAGGGGTGGGGGGGCAGTACATAACTATGGCTACACCTTC. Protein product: CARGGGAVHNYGYTF.

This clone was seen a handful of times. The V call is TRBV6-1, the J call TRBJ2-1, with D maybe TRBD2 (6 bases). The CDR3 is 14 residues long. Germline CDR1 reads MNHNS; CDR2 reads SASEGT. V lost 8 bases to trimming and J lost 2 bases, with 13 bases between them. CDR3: CASSAGSTYNEQFF. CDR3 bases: TGTGCCAGCTCGGCCGGGAGCACCTACAATGAGCAGTTCTTC.

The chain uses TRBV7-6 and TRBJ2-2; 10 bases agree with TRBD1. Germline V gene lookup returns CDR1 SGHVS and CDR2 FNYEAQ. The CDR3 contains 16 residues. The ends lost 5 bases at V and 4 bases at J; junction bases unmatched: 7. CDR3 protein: CASSARQGAVTGELFF. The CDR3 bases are TGTGCCAGCAGCGCGCGACAGGGGGCGGTCACCGGGGAGCTGTTTTTT.

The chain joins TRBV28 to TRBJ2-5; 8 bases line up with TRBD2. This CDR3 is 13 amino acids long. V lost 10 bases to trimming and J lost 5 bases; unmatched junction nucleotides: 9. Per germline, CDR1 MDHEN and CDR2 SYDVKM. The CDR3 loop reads CATREGQEETQYF. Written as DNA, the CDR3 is TGTGCCACCCGGGAGGGCCAGGAGGAGACCCAGTACTTC.

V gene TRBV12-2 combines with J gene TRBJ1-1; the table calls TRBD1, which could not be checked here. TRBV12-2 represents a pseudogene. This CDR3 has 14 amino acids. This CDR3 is CASRLSNRGTEAFF. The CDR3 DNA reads TGTGCAAGTCGCTTAAGTAACAGGGGAACTGAAGCTTTCTTT.

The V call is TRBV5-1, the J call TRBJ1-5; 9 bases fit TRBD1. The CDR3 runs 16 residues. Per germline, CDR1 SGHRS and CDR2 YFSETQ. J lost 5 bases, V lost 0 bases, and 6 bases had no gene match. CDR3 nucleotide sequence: TGCGCCAGCAGCTTGGACGGACAGGGGCCCTATCAGCCCCAGCATTTT. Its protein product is CASSLDGQGPYQPQHF.

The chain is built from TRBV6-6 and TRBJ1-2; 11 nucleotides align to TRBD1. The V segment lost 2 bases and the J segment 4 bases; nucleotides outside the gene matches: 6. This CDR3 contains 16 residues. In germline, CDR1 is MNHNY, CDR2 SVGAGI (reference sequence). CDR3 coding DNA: TGTGCCAGCAGTTACCGGGGACAGGGGGACGCCTATGGCTACACCTTC. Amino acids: CASSYRGQGDAYGYTF.

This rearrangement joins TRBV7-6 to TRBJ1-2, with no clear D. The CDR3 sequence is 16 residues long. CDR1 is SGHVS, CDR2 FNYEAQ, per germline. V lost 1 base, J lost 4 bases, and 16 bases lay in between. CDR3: CASSLGPGSYTYGYTF. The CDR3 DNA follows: TGTGCCAGCAGCTTAGGACCCGGGTCCTACACCTATGGCTACACCTTC.